The 30 T cell receptor beta chains in this list originate from one sample, sequenced in a study of blood T cell repertoires in COVID-19. Profiling relied on immunoSEQ multiplex PCR, and the TCRdb table lists in-frame clones only, not all of them. The sample has 150,000 to 200,000 clones, roughly 87% seen once. Sequences were obtained from PBMCs or T cells enriched from blood (not recorded which). The receptors were sampled from a man aged 50 to 60 who had recovered from COVID-19.

CDR3 DNA: TGTGCTAGTGGTTTGGCCCTTGGACAGGGTGAAGCTTTCTTT. It yields the protein CASGLALGQGEAFF. J is TRBJ1-1 and V is TRBV12-5; 8 bases map to TRBD1. V dropped 1 base and J dropped 7; count of bases not matched to a gene: 5. Germline assignment: CDR1 LGHNT and CDR2 FRNRAP. The CDR3 sequence is 14 residues long.

The chain couples TRBV2 to TRBJ2-7; 10 nucleotides line up with TRBD1. CDR1 is SNHLY, CDR2 FYNNEI, per germline. With V trimmed by 4 bases and J by 0 bases, 3 bases remained unmatched. The CDR3 is made up of 15 amino acids. This CDR3 reads CASSGQGAISYEQYF. As DNA, the CDR3 is TGTGCCAGCAGTGGACAGGGGGCTATCTCCTACGAGCAGTACTTC.

This clone appeared a few times. This chain joins TRBV5-6 and TRBJ2-5; a weak D match, TRBD1 (7 bases). The V end lost 0 bases, the J end lost 2 bases, and 11 bases lay between the germline ends. This CDR3 has 15 residues. Per the germline V gene, CDR1 is SGHDT and CDR2 is YYEEEE. CDR3 loop: CASSLGGTAQETQYF. The CDR3 DNA reads as TGTGCCAGCAGCTTGGGCGGGACAGCGCAAGAGACCCAGTACTTC.

The J gene is TRBJ1-4, the V gene TRBV5-8, with a tentative D call TRBD1 (6 bases). V was pared by 3 bases and J by 12 bases, with 15 bases between. The CDR3 is 13 residues long. Germline values: CDR1 SGHTS, CDR2 YDEGEE. The CDR3 region has the DNA TGTGCCAGCAGCTACACGAACAGGGTCGAACTGTTTTTT. Protein sequence: CASSYTNRVELFF. The variable domain in full, with the rest retrieved from reference TRBV5-8 and TRBJ1-4, is EAGVTQSPTHLIKTRGQQATLRCSPISGHTSVYWYQQALGLGLQFLLWYDEGEERNRGNFPPRFSGRQFPNYSSELNVNALELEDSALYLCASSYTNRVELFFGSGTQLSVL.

This chain links TRBV7-3 with TRBJ1-4; TRBD1 matches at 7 bases. This CDR3 is built from 13 residues. With 4 bases clipped from V and 8 bases from J, the junction kept 4 bases outside the gene matches. Germline V gene sequence: CDR1 SGHTA, CDR2 FQGTGA. The CDR3 sequence is CASSSGGGEKLFF. The CDR3 region has the DNA TGTGCCAGCAGCTCAGGGGGAGGAGAAAAACTGTTTTTT.

The table lists this clone with a few counts. V usage is TRBV6-5 and J usage is TRBJ1-1; 7 bases agree with TRBD1. The CDR3 has 15 amino acids. Germline V gene lookup returns CDR1 MNHEY and CDR2 SVGAGI. V lost 4 bases to trimming and J lost 2 bases; unmatched junction nucleotides: 7. The CDR3 reads CASSSYRQGNTEAFF. The CDR3 DNA reads TGTGCCAGCAGTTCCTATCGACAGGGAAACACTGAAGCTTTCTTT.

The chain is built from TRBV2 and TRBJ2-7, with D perhaps matching TRBD2 (5 bases). Germline CDR1 is SNHLY and CDR2 is FYNNEI. This CDR3 has 14 amino acids. Trimming pared 6 bases from V and 6 bases from J, leaving 18 bases between. This chain's CDR3 is CASRERSEGGEQYF. CDR3 nucleotides: TGTGCCAGCAGGGAACGATCTGAGGGTGGCGAGCAGTACTTC.

V is TRBV18 and J is TRBJ1-5, with D possibly TRBD1 on 5 matching bases. Germline V gene sequence: CDR1 KGHSH, CDR2 LQKENI. The CDR3 spans 14 residues. V shed 2 bases and J shed 5 bases, with 10 bases lying between them. The CDR3 here is CASSPGGRYQPQHF. As DNA, the CDR3 is TGTGCCAGCTCACCAGGGGGGAGGTATCAGCCCCAGCATTTT.

This clone appeared a few times. V is TRBV7-3 and J is TRBJ2-5; TRBD2 is a possible D gene (6 bases). Germline V gene lookup returns CDR1 SGHTA and CDR2 FQGTGA. This CDR3 spans 13 amino acids. The germline V and J ends were trimmed by 3 bases and 4 bases, with 9 bases remaining between them. The CDR3 loop is CASSFVGGETQYF. As DNA, the CDR3 is TGTGCCAGCAGCTTTGTGGGGGGAGAGACCCAGTACTTC.

This chain uses TRBV5-6 with TRBJ1-6; D is perhaps TRBD1 (6 bases). The CDR3 contains 14 residues. Germline lookup yields CDR1 SGHDT and CDR2 YYEEEE. Trimming shortened V by 4 bases and J by 5 bases, and 10 bases separated the two germline ends. This CDR3 is CASSGGQNNSPLHF. The CDR3 nucleotides are TGTGCCAGCAGCGGCGGACAGAATAATTCACCCCTCCACTTT. Together with reference TRBV5-6 and TRBJ1-6, the CDR3 gives the full variable domain: DAGVTQSPTHLIKTRGQQVTLRCSPKSGHDTVSWYQQALGQGPQFIFQYYEEEERQRGNFPDRFSGHQFPNYSSELNVNALLLGDSALYLCASSGGQNNSPLHFGNGTRLTVT.

The gene calls are TRBV28 and TRBJ2-1; 8 nucleotides match TRBD2. The length of the CDR3 is 16 residues. Germline values: CDR1 MDHEN, CDR2 SYDVKM. The J segment lost 8 bases and the V segment lost 4 bases, leaving 13 bases of the junction unmatched. Written as DNA, the CDR3 is TGTGCCAGCAGTTCGCAAGCCGCGGGGGGTTGGTATGAGCAGTTCTTC. Residues: CASSSQAAGGWYEQFF.

V gene TRBV5-1 combines with J gene TRBJ2-1, with D maybe TRBD1 (6 bases). Germline V lookup: CDR1 SGHRS, CDR2 YFSETQ. The CDR3 is 17 amino acids. Trimming stripped 2 bases from V and 0 bases from J, with 15 bases between. The CDR3 region is CASSFRTVRSSYNEQFF. CDR3 coding DNA: TGCGCCAGCAGCTTCCGGACAGTACGAAGCTCCTACAATGAGCAGTTCTTC.

The J gene is TRBJ1-1, the V gene TRBV28; tentatively, D is TRBD1 (5 bases). This CDR3 spans 15 amino acids. V was clipped by 7 bases and J by 0 bases, with 15 bases between them. CDR1 is MDHEN and CDR2 is SYDVKM in the germline V gene. This CDR3 is CASTPFRGMNTEAFF. The CDR3 bases are TGTGCCAGCACACCGTTTAGGGGAATGAACACTGAAGCTTTCTTT.

V usage is TRBV28 and J usage is TRBJ1-1; D is unclear. The CDR3 spans 11 residues. The germline V gene has CDR1 MDHEN and CDR2 SYDVKM. Trimming removed 10 bases from V and 5 bases from J, with 11 bases in between. CDR3 bases: TGTGCCACCCACGGGGTGACTGAAGCTTTCTTT. It translates to CATHGVTEAFF.

In nucleotides, the CDR3 is TGTGCCAGCAGGGCGGGGAGCCGAAGAACAGATACGCAGTATTTT. Protein sequence: CASRAGSRRTDTQYF. This chain connects TRBV11-2 to TRBJ2-3; the D gene is possibly TRBD2 (6 bases). From germline, CDR1 is SGHAT and CDR2 FQNNGV. Trimming pared 6 bases from V and 3 bases from J, leaving 16 bases between. The CDR3 is 15 amino acids. Variable domain in full (rest from reference TRBV11-2 and TRBJ2-3): EAGVAQSPRYKIIEKRQSVAFWCNPISGHATLYWYQQILGQGPKLLIQFQNNGVVDDSQLPKDRFSAERLKGVDSTLKIQPAKLEDSAVYLCASRAGSRRTDTQYFGPGTRLTVL.

For the CDR3, the DNA is TGTGCCACCAGCAGATCAGGGGACACCATATATTTT. Translating it yields CATSRSGDTIYF. The chain employs TRBV15 and TRBJ1-3; tentatively, D is TRBD1 (6 bases). The length of the CDR3 is 12 residues. Trimming cost V 2 bases and J 8 bases, with 7 bases left between them. Germline CDR1 reads LNHNV; CDR2 reads YYDKDF (reference sequence).

The chain recombines TRBV2 with TRBJ2-6, with 7 bases matching TRBD1. The germline gives CDR1 SNHLY, CDR2 FYNNEI. CDR3 length equals 16 residues. After removal of 6 bases from V and 0 bases from J, the junction contained 5 bases not matched to a gene. The CDR3 region has the DNA TGTGCCAGCAGGGGACAGCTCCTCTCTGGGGCCAACGTCCTGACTTTC. Amino acid sequence: CASRGQLLSGANVLTF.

The chain combines TRBV19 with TRBJ2-2; tentatively, D is TRBD2 (5 bases). CDR1 LNHDA and CDR2 SQIVND come from the germline V gene (reference sequence). The CDR3 runs to 13 residues. Deletions cut 8 bases from V and 5 bases from J, with 12 bases between. CDR3 DNA: TGTGCCAGTGCGGGCGACCGGACCGGGGAGCTGTTTTTT. This gives the protein CASAGDRTGELFF.

The chain has TRBV7-2 and TRBJ1-1; 9 bases line up with TRBD1. Germline-derived CDR1 and CDR2 are SGHTA and FQGNSA. The CDR3 consists of 14 residues. V trimming: 4 bases; J trimming: 0 bases; junction bases outside the gene matches: 0. The CDR3 sequence is CASSWDRVNTEAFF. For the CDR3, the DNA is TGTGCCAGCAGCTGGGACAGGGTGAACACTGAAGCTTTCTTT.

J is TRBJ2-2 and V is TRBV27; TRBD2 aligns across 8 bases. V dropped 2 bases and J dropped 6; count of bases not matched to a gene: 8. This CDR3 region has 16 residues. Germline-derived CDR1 and CDR2 are MNHEY and SMNVEV (reference sequence). In DNA, the CDR3 is TGTGCCAGCAGTTTAAGACTAGCGAACAATCCCGGGGAGCTGTTTTTT. Protein product: CASSLRLANNPGELFF.

V usage is TRBV27 and J usage is TRBJ2-1; unclear D gene. Germline V lookup: CDR1 MNHEY, CDR2 SMNVEV (reference sequence). This CDR3 has 16 residues. V lost 6 bases, J lost 2 bases, and 17 bases lay in between. The CDR3 loop is CASSRYSLEAYNEQFF. The CDR3 bases are TGTGCCAGCAGCCGATACTCCCTCGAAGCCTACAATGAGCAGTTCTTC.

The chain couples TRBV19 to TRBJ2-1; D might be TRBD2 (6 bases). CDR1 is LNHDA, CDR2 SQIVND, per germline (reference sequence). The CDR3 length is 15 residues. The ends were cut back, 3 bases at V and 5 bases at J, with 14 bases in the middle. CDR3 sequence: CASSIGGSRNNEQFF. CDR3 sequence (DNA): TGTGCCAGTAGTATTGGGGGGAGTAGGAACAATGAGCAGTTCTTC.

The rearrangement joins TRBV18 to TRBJ1-5; a possible D gene is TRBD1 (6 bases). With 4 bases removed from V and 5 bases from J, the gap between germline ends came to 18 bases. CDR1 and CDR2 (germline): KGHSH, LQKENI. CDR3 size: 16 residues. The CDR3 spells CASSLIGTSIDQPQHF. CDR3 in DNA: TGTGCCAGCTCACTAATCGGGACATCGATCGATCAGCCCCAGCATTTT.

V gene TRBV5-4 combines with J gene TRBJ2-7; a possible D gene is TRBD1 (6 bases). In germline, CDR1 is SGHNT, CDR2 YYREEE (reference sequence). V lost 3 bases to trimming and J lost 4 bases, with 14 bases between them. The CDR3 covers 14 residues. The CDR3 is CASSSTRGKYEQYF. The CDR3 DNA reads as TGTGCCAGCAGCTCCACCAGGGGCAAGTACGAGCAGTACTTC. The whole variable domain, remainder taken from reference TRBV5-4 and TRBJ2-7, is ETGVTQSPTHLIKTRGQQVTLRCSSQSGHNTVSWYQQALGQGPQFIFQYYREEENGRGNFPPRFSGLQFPNYSSELNVNALELDDSALYLCASSSTRGKYEQYFGPGTRLTVT.

This chain links TRBV21-1 with TRBJ2-1; the table's TRBD1 call for D was not verified on the DNA. TRBV21-1 is described as a pseudogene. This CDR3 is 16 amino acids long. The CDR3 sequence: CASSPKEGAGTNEQFF. The CDR3 nucleotides read TGTGCCAGCAGCCCCAAGGAGGGGGCGGGTACCAATGAGCAGTTCTTC.

In this sample, this clone turned up once. The genes are TRBV20-1 and TRBJ2-5; the D gene is possibly TRBD1 (6 bases). The germline V gene has CDR1 DFQATT and CDR2 SNEGSKA (reference sequence). The CDR3 covers 11 residues. Trimming stripped 3 bases from V and 4 bases from J, with 6 bases between. CDR3 nucleotide sequence: TGCAGTGCTAGGACAGGAGAGACCCAGTACTTC. Translating it yields CSARTGETQYF.

The chain uses TRBV5-1 and TRBJ1-1; 7 positions match TRBD1. Germline V gives CDR1 SGHRS, CDR2 YFSETQ. V was pared by 0 bases and J by 0 bases, with 5 bases of the junction left unmatched. This CDR3 spans 16 amino acids. The CDR3 here is CASSLVGGPMNTEAFF. The CDR3 DNA follows: TGCGCCAGCAGCTTGGTAGGGGGCCCGATGAACACTGAAGCTTTCTTT.

V and J are TRBV18 and TRBJ2-5, with 7 bases matching TRBD2. The length of the CDR3 is 17 residues. With V trimmed by 8 bases and J by 3 bases, 18 bases remained unmatched. Germline V gives CDR1 KGHSH, CDR2 LQKENI. This CDR3 is CASRPADYSGAKETQYF. In DNA form, the CDR3 reads TGTGCCAGCCGACCTGCTGACTACAGCGGGGCCAAAGAGACCCAGTACTTC.

The V call is TRBV2, the J call TRBJ1-5, with 8 bases aligning to TRBD1. Germline V gene lookup returns CDR1 SNHLY and CDR2 FYNNEI. Losses at the gene ends were 6 bases for V and 4 bases for J; bases not matched to a gene: 8. This CDR3 region has 15 residues. The CDR3: CASSGLTGGNQPQHF. The CDR3 DNA reads as TGTGCCAGCAGCGGGCTTACAGGGGGAAATCAGCCCCAGCATTTT.

This chain links TRBV27 with TRBJ2-1; 8 bases align to TRBD1. V shed 6 bases, J shed 9 bases, and the junction held 4 bases outside the gene matches. Germline V gene data show CDR1 as MNHEY and CDR2 as SMNVEV (reference sequence). The CDR3 consists of 12 residues. CDR3 DNA sequence: TGTGCCAGCAGGTCAGGGGGCGGTGAGCAGTTCTTC. Its translation: CASRSGGGEQFF.